The 6 T cell receptor beta chains in this list originate from one sample, sequenced in a study of technical replicates of blood from a few donors (dated by TCRdb to the late 2010s). The library was generated by the immunoSEQ multiplex PCR assay. TCRdb obtained this table from immuneACCESS and retained in-frame rearrangements with V and J assigned. These tables miss some clones; where compared with another copy, unresolved V genes account for less than half of the shortfall, and the remainder is unexplained. Across this sample there are approximately 94,000 clones, with 95% to 97% seen only once. In total, the top ten clones hold 0.36% of the sample. The specimen sequenced was T cells isolated from PBMCs. These receptors were obtained from a human donor in good health.

The chain couples TRBV5-4 to TRBJ2-4; 7 bases fit TRBD2. CDR1 and CDR2 from the germline V gene are SGHNT and YYREEE (reference sequence). With V trimmed by 0 bases and J by 8 bases, 8 bases remained unmatched. The CDR3 spans 15 residues. CDR3 nucleotides: TGTGCCAGCAGCTTGGAAAGGACTAGAGCGCACATTCAGTACTTC. Its translation is CASSLERTRAHIQYF.

The chain carries TRBV15 and TRBJ2-1; TRBD1 aligns across 9 bases. Germline assignment: CDR1 LNHNV and CDR2 YYDKDF (reference sequence). With 1 base clipped from V and 7 bases from J, the junction kept 5 bases outside the gene matches. The CDR3 has 15 residues. The CDR3 nucleotides are TGTGCCACCAGCAGAGCGAGGGACAGGGTGAATGAGCAGTTCTTC. This translates into CATSRARDRVNEQFF. Looking up the rest from reference TRBV15 and TRBJ2-1 gives the full variable domain: DAMVIQNPRYQVTQFGKPVTLSCSQTLNHNVMYWYQQKSSQAPKLLFHYYDKDFNNEADTPDNFQSRRPNTSFCFLDIRSPGLGDTAMYLCATSRARDRVNEQFFGPGTRLTVL.

This chain connects TRBV2 to TRBJ2-7; D is ambiguous. V gave up 5 bases and J gave up 0 bases, with 8 bases separating them. The CDR3 covers 13 residues. CDR1 SNHLY and CDR2 FYNNEI come from the germline V gene. This CDR3 reads CASSISVSYEQYF. The DNA for the CDR3 is TGTGCCAGCAGTATATCCGTCTCCTACGAGCAGTACTTC.

The CDR3 DNA is TGCAGCGTTGAGGACAGGGGGGGAAAACTGTTTTTT. This gives the protein CSVEDRGGKLFF. This chain uses TRBV29-1 with TRBJ1-4; 10 bases are shared with TRBD1. Germline-derived CDR1 and CDR2 are SQVTM and ANQGSEA. After removal of 3 bases from V and 10 bases from J, the junction contained 2 bases not matched to a gene. The CDR3 loop spans 12 amino acids.

This rearrangement joins TRBV4-2 to TRBJ2-4, with D possibly TRBD2 on 6 matching bases. CDR3 length: 15 amino acids. The V gene lost 3 bases and the J gene lost 7 bases, with 16 bases spanning the gap. Germline V gives CDR1 LGHNA, CDR2 YNFKEQ. The CDR3 here is CASSQVSGAGNIQYF. The DNA of the CDR3 is TGTGCCAGCAGCCAGGTTAGCGGTGCGGGGAACATTCAGTACTTC.

The V and J genes are TRBV11-2 and TRBJ1-3, with D uncertain. Germline V gives CDR1 SGHAT, CDR2 FQNNGV. The CDR3 covers 13 residues. V shed 4 bases and J shed 12 bases, with 16 bases lying between them. The CDR3 DNA is TGTGCCAGCAGCTCTTATGCAGAGGGTAGCATATATTTT. This codes for CASSSYAEGSIYF.